This T cell receptor (beta chain) was profiled in a study of glioma-infiltrating T cells. In this sample, this clonotype turned up many times. This CDR3 is 12 amino acids long. Germline lookup yields CDR1 SQVTM and CDR2 ANQGSEA. Trimming pared 6 bases from V and 12 bases from J, leaving 20 bases between. TCR alpha and beta CDR3 regions were amplified from RNA using iRepertoire nested multiplex PCR. One-step reverse transcription and amplification started from about 100-400 ng of tissue mRNA or PBMC total RNA. TCRdb re-derived calls from the multiplex PCR reads in MiXCR, one entry per CDR3 protein. The table has about 93,000 distinct CDR3 sequences, approximately 40% seen once.

Material: glioma tissue, nonneoplastic brain tissue, or PBMCs (not recorded which). This TCR was sampled from a human donor with low-grade glioma or glioblastoma, undergoing nonglioma brain surgery, or in good health (not recorded which). The gene calls are TRBV29-1 and TRBJ1-1, with D uncertain. The CDR3 is CSVFEGRGTTFF. For the CDR3, the DNA is TGCAGCGTGTTCGAAGGGCGCGGAACAACTTTCTTT.